Listed here are 4 T cell receptor beta chains from one sample, sequenced in a study of blood T cell repertoires in COVID-19. Method: immunoSEQ multiplex PCR; TCRdb's copy keeps in-frame clones and lacks some. The data contain 55,000 to 70,000 clones, roughly 92% of them singletons. Sequencing was performed on peripheral blood. All receptors derive from a human donor in a cohort sampled during active COVID-19.

This clone was observed once. The rearrangement links TRBV5-1 to TRBJ2-2; a possible D gene is TRBD1 (5 bases). V lost 1 base to trimming and J lost 4 bases, with 11 bases between them. The CDR3 sequence is 15 residues long. Germline CDR1 reads SGHRS; CDR2 reads YFSETQ. The CDR3 region has the DNA TGCGCCAGCAGCTTGTCGCGACAGACCACCGGGGAGCTGTTTTTT. This encodes CASSLSRQTTGELFF. Variable domain in full (rest from reference TRBV5-1 and TRBJ2-2): KAGVTQTPRYLIKTRGQQVTLSCSPISGHRSVSWYQQTPGQGLQFLFEYFSETQRNKGNFPGRFSGRQFSNSRSEMNVSTLELGDSALYLCASSLSRQTTGELFFGEGSRLTVL.

This chain connects TRBV3-1 (or the pseudogene TRBV3-2) to TRBJ2-2, with 9 bases aligning to TRBD1. The CDR3 sequence is 18 residues long. Germline CDR1 reads LGHDT; CDR2 reads YNNKEL (reference sequence). V dropped 3 bases and J dropped 2; count of bases not matched to a gene: 10. The CDR3 bases are TGTGCCAGCAGCCATTATATTTTGGGACAGGGAAACACCGGGGAGCTGTTTTTT. Its protein product is CASSHYILGQGNTGELFF.

The gene calls are TRBV30 and TRBJ2-6, with 7 bases fitting TRBD2. Germline trimming cut 0 bases from V and 0 bases from J; bases unmatched to any gene: 8. CDR3 length: 18 amino acids. Germline V CDR1 and CDR2: GTSNPN, SVGIG (reference sequence). CDR3 bases: TGTGCCTGGAGTGTACTTCTCGGGGGGTCCTCTGGGGCCAACGTCCTGACTTTC. As protein: CAWSVLLGGSSGANVLTF. Full variable domain (outside the CDR3, taken from reference TRBV30 and TRBJ2-6): SQTIHQWPATLVQPVGSPLSLECTVEGTSNPNLYWYRQAAGRGLQLLFYSVGIGQISSEVPQNLSASRPQDRQFILSSKKLLLSDSGFYLCAWSVLLGGSSGANVLTFGAGSRLTVL.

V and J are TRBV4-3 and TRBJ1-1, with 9 bases matching TRBD1. With V trimmed by 1 base and J by 11 bases, 5 bases remained unmatched. The CDR3 extends over 13 amino acids. The germline gives CDR1 LGHNA, CDR2 YSLEER. CDR3 amino acids: CASSQARDRDAFF. In nucleotides, the CDR3 is TGCGCCAGCAGCCAAGCCCGGGACAGGGACGCTTTCTTT.